The rows below give T cell receptor beta chains drawn from one sample of a study of a mutant IDH1 vaccine in newly diagnosed glioma. Method: immunoSEQ multiplex PCR; TCRdb's copy keeps in-frame clones and lacks some. The data show approximately 100,000 clones, roughly 89% seen once. Sequencing used PBMCs, obtained from a glioma patient treated with radiotherapy, temozolomide or both. The origin of the receptors is a woman aged 45-65 years with glioma. CDR3s include the opening cysteine and the closing phenylalanine or tryptophan. A D gene is named only where the DNA matches it firmly.

J gene,V gene,D gene,CDR3 DNA,CDR3 protein
TRBJ2-3,TRBV11-2,.,TGTGCCAGCAGCCTGATAGATACGCAGTATTTT,CASSLIDTQYF
TRBJ2-1,TRBV9,TRBD2,TGTGCCAGCAGCGATGAAGGACTAGCGGGACTCAATGAGCAGTTCTTC,CASSDEGLAGLNEQFF
TRBJ1-1,TRBV5-6,.,TGTGCCAGCAGCTTGGGAGCCCGGGGCACTGAAGCTTTCTTT,CASSLGARGTEAFF
TRBJ1-3,TRBV5-1,TRBD1,TGCGCCAGCAGCCTGACTGGACAGGACCCCTCTGGAAACACCATATATTTT,CASSLTGQDPSGNTIYF
TRBJ2-2,TRBV7-9,TRBD2,TGTGCCAGCCAGGGGCTAGCGGGAGTCACCGGGGAGCTGTTTTTT,CASQGLAGVTGELFF
TRBJ1-1,TRBV19,TRBD1,TGTGCCAGTAGTCCTCCTCGGGACAGGAACACTGAAGCTTTCTTT,CASSPPRDRNTEAFF
TRBJ2-2,TRBV5-1,.,TGCGCCAGCAGCTTGGCGGGGTCAGCCCCCGGGGAGCTGTTTTTT,CASSLAGSAPGELFF
TRBJ1-2,TRBV19,.,TGTGCCAGTAGTATAGATCACGGGCGGGGAAATTATGGCTACACCTTC,CASSIDHGRGNYGYTF
TRBJ2-7,TRBV19,TRBD2,TGTGCCAGTAGGCGGCGGGAGGGCTCCTACGAGCAGTACTTC,CASRRREGSYEQYF
TRBJ1-1,TRBV6-5,.,TGTGCCAGCAGTTACGACGGAGAGAACACTGAAGCTTTCTTT,CASSYDGENTEAFF
TRBJ2-7,TRBV6-5,TRBD2,TGTGCCAGCAGTTACTCGATAACTAGCGGCGTCTACGAGCAGTACTTC,CASSYSITSGVYEQYF
TRBJ1-3,TRBV19,.,TGTGCCAGTAGTAGGTCGGGGGCCGGAAACACCATATATTTT,CASSRSGAGNTIYF
TRBJ2-7,TRBV11-3,.,TGTGCCAGCAGCTTAGTGGTCAGGCGTACCTACGAGCAGTACTTC,CASSLVVRRTYEQYF
TRBJ1-1,TRBV6-6,.,TGTGCCAGCAGTTACTCAGGGATGAACACTGAAGCTTTCTTT,CASSYSGMNTEAFF
TRBJ1-1,TRBV7-2,.,TGTGCCAGCAGCGAACACAGGGTCGCCACTGAAGCTTTCTTT,CASSEHRVATEAFF
TRBJ2-5,TRBV11-2,TRBD2,TGTGCCAGCAGCGCCCGAGGGGCGGGACTACAAGAGACCCAGTACTTC,CASSARGAGLQETQYF
TRBJ1-5,TRBV2,.,TGTGCCAGCAGTGAAGGGTATCAGCCCCAGCATTTT,CASSEGYQPQHF
TRBJ2-7,TRBV27,TRBD2,TGTGCCAGCAGTTTTGTCGGGAGGCTCGAGCAGTACTTC,CASSFVGRLEQYF